This TCR beta chain was profiled in a study of blood T cell repertoires in COVID-19. Germline V gene data show CDR1 as LNHNV and CDR2 as YYDKDF (reference sequence). Deletions cut 0 bases from V and 8 bases from J, with 13 bases between. The CDR3 is made up of 14 amino acids. The data were produced by immunoSEQ multiplex PCR, yet TCRdb's version contains in-frame clones alone and is incomplete. The sample carries more than 200,000 clones, 65% to 85% recorded once. The V gene is TRBV15, the J gene TRBJ1-2, with TRBD1 as a possible D gene (5 bases). The clonotype was recovered from a woman aged 80 or over with acute or convalescent COVID-19. The sequenced material came from peripheral blood. CDR3 residues: CATSRDPGLLGYTF. DNA for the CDR3: TGTGCCACCAGCAGAGATCCGGGACTCCTGGGCTACACCTTC.